These T cell receptor beta chains were read from a single sample in a study of shared clonotypes between healthy human individuals. The table came from immunoSEQ multiplex PCR; TCRdb's copy has only in-frame clones and leaves some out. The table records over a million clones, about 96% of them present only once. Sequenced: naive CD4+ T cells sorted from blood. The source is a man aged 25 to 40 in good health. Both conserved end residues are part of each CDR3. Where a row states a size, it is once, few, many or the class of an expanded clone; other rows omit it.

v_gene	abundance	CDR3aa
TRBV6-5	NA	CATRQGGNEQYF
TRBV28	few	CASSRLYGYTF
TRBV4-2	NA	CASSQDTAGSYEQYF
TRBV28	NA	CASSRLRGGYGYTF
TRBV7-2	NA	CASSLSGGSYEQYF
TRBV28	NA	CASSLRQGENTGELFF
TRBV5-1	NA	CASSLSGVREKLFF
TRBV18	NA	CASSPPLIAGENTEAFF
TRBV6-5	NA	CASSPGRGSNQPQHF
TRBV19	NA	CASSPGQQFPSYEQYF
TRBV5-1	NA	CASSLGTSHSYEQYF
TRBV27	NA	CASSNLFEQFF
TRBV6-1	NA	CASSASGYEQYF
TRBV25-1	NA	CASSALHGTPAIQYF
TRBV29-1	NA	CSVERQGARNTGELFF
TRBV11-3	NA	CASSFGGTDTQYF
TRBV5-1	NA	CASTQGTSGSSWETQYF
TRBV7-9	NA	CASSFESVNQPQHF
TRBV2	NA	CASSEVGYEQYF
TRBV2	NA	CASSSRTGSGYGYTF
TRBV6-1	NA	CASREDSGSYNEQFF
TRBV10-2	NA	CAGGDLRTDTQYF
TRBV5-1	NA	CASSRQGQRIYNEQFF
TRBV5-4	NA	CASHRNPGTGINYGYTF
TRBV9	NA	CASSVRVGAGGPNEQFF
TRBV2	NA	CASSVGRASNQPQHF
TRBV2	NA	CATKSGGYTQYF
TRBV30	NA	CAWSFRDPAFYEQYF
TRBV15	NA	CATSRSPDWLQHF
TRBV9	NA	CASSPSTLRTEAFF
TRBV5-1	once	CASSSTVPRGDTEAFF
TRBV6-4	NA	CASSELAGGRANTGELFF
TRBV4-1	NA	CASSQRLGSPPDTQYF
TRBV6-5	NA	CASRKGGAPGKLFF
TRBV5-6	NA	CASSLAGTPRDYEQYF
TRBV4-1	NA	CASSPQKGQPQHF
TRBV5-5	NA	CASSFGRGGTGELFF
TRBV10-2	NA	CASSWGDTQYF
TRBV5-5	NA	CASSLEVPTDTQYF
TRBV15	NA	CATSREGAVTWPQHF
TRBV5-1	NA	CASSAEQGFRDLVF
TRBV28	NA	CASSLGGAGWPQHF
TRBV19	NA	CASSILSAGLHF
TRBV18	NA	CASSRGLAGLETQYF
TRBV7-7	NA	CASSLAGAGTDTQYF
TRBV5-4	NA	CASRNRSGTGFAYEQYF
TRBV5-1	NA	CASSLAWDTQYF
TRBV28	NA	CASSLRGRAEKLFF
TRBV7-9	few	CASKNRDYGYTF
TRBV6-6	NA	CASSRGTNTGELFF
TRBV11-2	NA	CASSAGQRLNTIYF
TRBV29-1	NA	CSVELGGRETQYF
TRBV5-1	NA	CASSPQPQRYEQYF
TRBV11-2	NA	CASSLEDKAGELFF
TRBV2	NA	CASSERTSRFQETQYF
TRBV7-9	NA	CASSPDPGNEQFF